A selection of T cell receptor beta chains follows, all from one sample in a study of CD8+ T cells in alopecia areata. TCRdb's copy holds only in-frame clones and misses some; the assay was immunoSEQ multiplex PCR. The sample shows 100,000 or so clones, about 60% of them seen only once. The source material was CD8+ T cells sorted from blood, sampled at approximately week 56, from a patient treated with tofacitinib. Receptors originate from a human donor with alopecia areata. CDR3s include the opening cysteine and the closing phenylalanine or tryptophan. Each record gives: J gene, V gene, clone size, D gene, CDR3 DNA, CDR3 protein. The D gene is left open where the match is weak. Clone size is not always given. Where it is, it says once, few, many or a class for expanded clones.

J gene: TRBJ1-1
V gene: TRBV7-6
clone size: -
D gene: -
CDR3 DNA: TGTGCCAGCAGCTTAGCGGGGGGTAGCACTGAAGCTTTCTTT
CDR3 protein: CASSLAGGSTEAFF

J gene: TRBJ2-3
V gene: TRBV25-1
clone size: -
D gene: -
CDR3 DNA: TGTGCCAGCAGTTTGACCAGACATACGCAGTATTTT
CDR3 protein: CASSLTRHTQYF

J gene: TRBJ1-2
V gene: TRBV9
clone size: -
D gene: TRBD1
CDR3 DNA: TGTGCCAGCAGCGTGGCAGGGACAGGGACTTATGGCTACACCTTC
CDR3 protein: CASSVAGTGTYGYTF

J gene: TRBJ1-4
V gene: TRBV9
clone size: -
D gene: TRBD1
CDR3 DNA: TGTGCCAGCGGAACCCAGGGGGATACTGGAAAACTGTTTTTT
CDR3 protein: CASGTQGDTGKLFF

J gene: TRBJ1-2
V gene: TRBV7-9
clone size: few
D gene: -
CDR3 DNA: TGTGCCAGCAGCGAGACTAACTATGGCTACACCTTC
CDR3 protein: CASSETNYGYTF

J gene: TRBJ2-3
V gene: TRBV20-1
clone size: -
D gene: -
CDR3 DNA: TGCAGTGCTAGAGAGGGGGATACGCAGTATTTT
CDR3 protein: CSAREGDTQYF

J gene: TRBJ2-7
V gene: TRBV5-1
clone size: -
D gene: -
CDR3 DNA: TGCGCCAGCAGCTGGGTCGGGACAATGACCTACGAGCAGTACTTC
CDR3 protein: CASSWVGTMTYEQYF

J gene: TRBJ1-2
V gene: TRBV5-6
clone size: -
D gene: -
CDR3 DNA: TGTGCCAGCAGGTTCGGGAGGGGGACCTGGGACTATGGCTACACCTTC
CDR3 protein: CASRFGRGTWDYGYTF

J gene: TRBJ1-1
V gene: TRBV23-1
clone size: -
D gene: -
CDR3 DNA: TGCGCCAGCAGTCAGGGTTTCGCTGAAGCTTTCTTT
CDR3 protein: CASSQGFAEAFF

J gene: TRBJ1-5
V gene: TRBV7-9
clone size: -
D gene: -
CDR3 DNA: TGTGCCAGCAGCCCTGGGGGCAGGGGAAGGCCCCAGCATTTT
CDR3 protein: CASSPGGRGRPQHF

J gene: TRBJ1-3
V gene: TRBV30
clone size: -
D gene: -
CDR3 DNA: TGTGCCTGGTTGGGTTCTGGAAACACCATATATTTT
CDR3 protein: CAWLGSGNTIYF

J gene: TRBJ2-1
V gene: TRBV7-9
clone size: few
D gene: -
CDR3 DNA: TGTGCCAGCAGCTTGGCCCCCTACAATGAGCAGTTCTTC
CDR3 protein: CASSLAPYNEQFF

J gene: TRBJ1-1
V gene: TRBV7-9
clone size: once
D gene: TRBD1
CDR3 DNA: TGTGCCAGCAGCTTAGACAGGGGAGACACTGAAGCTTTCTTT
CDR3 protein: CASSLDRGDTEAFF

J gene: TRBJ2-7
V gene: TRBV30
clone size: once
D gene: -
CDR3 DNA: TGTGCCTGGAGCCCGGGACACAACTACGAGCAGTACTTC
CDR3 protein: CAWSPGHNYEQYF

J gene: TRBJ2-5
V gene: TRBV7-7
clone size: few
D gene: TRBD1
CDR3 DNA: TGTGCTAGCAGCAGATGGACAGGCCAAGAGACCCAGTACTTC
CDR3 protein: CASSRWTGQETQYF

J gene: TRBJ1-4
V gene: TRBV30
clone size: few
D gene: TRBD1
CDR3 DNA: TGTGCCTGGAATATTGCCGGGACAGGGACGGAAAAACTGTTTTTT
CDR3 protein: CAWNIAGTGTEKLFF

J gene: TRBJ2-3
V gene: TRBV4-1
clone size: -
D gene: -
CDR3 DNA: TGCGCCAGCAGCCAAGGGACAGTAAACACAGATACGCAGTATTTT
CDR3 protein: CASSQGTVNTDTQYF

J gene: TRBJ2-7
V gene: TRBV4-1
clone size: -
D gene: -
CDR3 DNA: TGCGCCAGCAGCCAAGAGACCAACTACGAGCAGTACTTC
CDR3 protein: CASSQETNYEQYF

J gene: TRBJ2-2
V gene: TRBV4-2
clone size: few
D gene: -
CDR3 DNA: TGTGCCAGCAGCCAAGCGGCGAGGGAGTTCGGGGAGCTGTTTTTT
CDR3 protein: CASSQAAREFGELFF

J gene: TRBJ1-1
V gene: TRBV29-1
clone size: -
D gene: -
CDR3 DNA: TGCAGCGTTGAAGAATACTGGGGCAGGGATCTTCCTGAAGCTTTCTTT
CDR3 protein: CSVEEYWGRDLPEAFF

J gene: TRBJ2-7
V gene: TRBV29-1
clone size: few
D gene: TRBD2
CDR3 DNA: TGCAGCGTTGAGAAGGGAGGGACCGGACATCGGTACGAGCAGTACTTC
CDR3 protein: CSVEKGGTGHRYEQYF

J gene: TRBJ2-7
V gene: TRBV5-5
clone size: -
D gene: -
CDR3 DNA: TGTGCCAGCAGCTTGTCCAGTCATGGGTCCTACGAGCAGTACTTC
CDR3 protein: CASSLSSHGSYEQYF

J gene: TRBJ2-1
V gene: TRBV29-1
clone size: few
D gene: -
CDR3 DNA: TGCAGCGTCGCGGTTTATGGGGGCAGCGACAATGAGCAGTTCTTC
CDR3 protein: CSVAVYGGSDNEQFF

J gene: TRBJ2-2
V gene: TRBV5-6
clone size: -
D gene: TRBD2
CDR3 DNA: TGTGCCAGCAGCCTTGGGGGGGCCGGGGAGCTGTTTTTT
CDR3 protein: CASSLGGAGELFF

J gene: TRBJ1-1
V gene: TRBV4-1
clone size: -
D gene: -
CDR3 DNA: TGCGCCAGCAGCCCAATTAGACTGAGAGATGAAGCTTTCTTT
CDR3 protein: CASSPIRLRDEAFF

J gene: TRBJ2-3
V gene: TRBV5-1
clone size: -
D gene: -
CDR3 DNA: TGCGCCAGCAGCAACCCTGATCTTGTTAGCACAGATACGCAGTATTTT
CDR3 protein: CASSNPDLVSTDTQYF

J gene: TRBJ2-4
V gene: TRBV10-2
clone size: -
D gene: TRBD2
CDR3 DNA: TGCGCCAGCAGTGTTACTAGCGGGGGCAAAAACATTCAGTACTTC
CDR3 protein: CASSVTSGGKNIQYF

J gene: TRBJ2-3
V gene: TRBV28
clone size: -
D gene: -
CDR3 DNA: TGTGCCAGCAGTCTCACAGATACGCAGTATTTT
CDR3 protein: CASSLTDTQYF

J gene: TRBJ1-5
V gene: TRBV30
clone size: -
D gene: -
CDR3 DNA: TGTGCCTGGAGTGGAGGAGTGGCTCTTCAGCCCCAGCATTTT
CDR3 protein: CAWSGGVALQPQHF

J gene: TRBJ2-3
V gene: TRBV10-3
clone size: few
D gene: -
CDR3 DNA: TGTGCCACGAGGGCGAATACGCAGTATTTT
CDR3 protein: CATRANTQYF

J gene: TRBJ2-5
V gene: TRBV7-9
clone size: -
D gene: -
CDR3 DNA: TGTGCCAGCAGCGGGGGGACTGGGGAGACCCAGTACTTC
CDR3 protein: CASSGGTGETQYF

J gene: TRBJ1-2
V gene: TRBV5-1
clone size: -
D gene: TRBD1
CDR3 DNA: TGCGCCAGCAGCTTGACCCCATCAGTAGACAGGGGCCTCAACGGTGGCTACACCTTC
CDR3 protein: CASSLTPSVDRGLNGGYTF

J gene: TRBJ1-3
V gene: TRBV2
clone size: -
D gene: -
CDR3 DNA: TGTGCCAGCAGTGGGGTTGGAAACACCATATATTTT
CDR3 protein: CASSGVGNTIYF

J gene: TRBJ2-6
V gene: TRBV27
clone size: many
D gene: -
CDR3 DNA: TGTGCCAGCCGACAGGAGCCTGGGGCCAACGTCCTGACTTTC
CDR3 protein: CASRQEPGANVLTF

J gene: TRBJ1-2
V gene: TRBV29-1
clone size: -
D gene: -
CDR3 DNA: TGCAGCGTTGCGTGGCAGGGCAGCTACACCTTC
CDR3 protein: CSVAWQGSYTF

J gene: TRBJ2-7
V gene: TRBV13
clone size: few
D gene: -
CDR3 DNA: TGTGCCAGCAGCGCAAACTACCGGGCCGAGGAGCAGTACTTC
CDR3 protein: CASSANYRAEEQYF

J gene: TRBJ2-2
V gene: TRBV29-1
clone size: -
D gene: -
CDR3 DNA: TGCAGCGCCCTTGGCAGGGGTTCCGGGGAGCTGTTTTTT
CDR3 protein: CSALGRGSGELFF

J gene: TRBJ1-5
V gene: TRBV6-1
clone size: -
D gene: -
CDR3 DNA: TGTGCCAGCAGTGAACCCCCCTACCGAGGTCCGTATCAGCCCCAGCATTTT
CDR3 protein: CASSEPPYRGPYQPQHF

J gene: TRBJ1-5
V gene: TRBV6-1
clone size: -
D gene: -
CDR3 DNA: TGTGCCAGCAGTGAAAGGGTTCAGCCCCAGCATTTT
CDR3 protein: CASSERVQPQHF

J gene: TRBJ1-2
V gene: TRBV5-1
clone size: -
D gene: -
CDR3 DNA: TGCGCCAGCAGCTTGGCACTACAGGGCTCTAACTATGGCTACACCTTC
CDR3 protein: CASSLALQGSNYGYTF

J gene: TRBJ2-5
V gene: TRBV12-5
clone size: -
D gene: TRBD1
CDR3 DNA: TGTGCTAGTGGTTTGGTATCAAAGGGGGCCCAAGAGACCCAGTACTTC
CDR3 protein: CASGLVSKGAQETQYF

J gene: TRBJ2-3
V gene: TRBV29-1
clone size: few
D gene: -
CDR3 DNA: TGCAGCGTGCCCCGTCCTCGGGATGATACGCAGTATTTT
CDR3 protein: CSVPRPRDDTQYF

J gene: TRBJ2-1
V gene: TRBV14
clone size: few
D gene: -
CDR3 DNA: TGTGCCAGCAGCCAAGTTCGTCCGGACCTAGGTCGGTACAATGAGCAGTTCTTC
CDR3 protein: CASSQVRPDLGRYNEQFF

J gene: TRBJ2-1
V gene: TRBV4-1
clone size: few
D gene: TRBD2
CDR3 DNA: TGCGCCAGCAGCCAAGATAGCGGGGGGCCCCTGGGGAATGAGCAGTTCTTC
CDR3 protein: CASSQDSGGPLGNEQFF

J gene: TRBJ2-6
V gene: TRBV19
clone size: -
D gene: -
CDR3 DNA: TGTGCCAGTAGTCCGAGTAGGACTGGGGCCAACGTCCTGACTTTC
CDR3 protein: CASSPSRTGANVLTF

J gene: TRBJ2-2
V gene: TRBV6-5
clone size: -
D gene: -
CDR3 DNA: TGTGCCAGCAGGCTGCATACCGGGGAGCTGTTTTTT
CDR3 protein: CASRLHTGELFF

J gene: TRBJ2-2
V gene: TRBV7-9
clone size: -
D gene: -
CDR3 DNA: TGTGCCAGCGACCAAAACACCGGGGAGCTGTTTTTT
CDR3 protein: CASDQNTGELFF

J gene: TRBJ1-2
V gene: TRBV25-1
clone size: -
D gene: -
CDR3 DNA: TGTGCCAGCACACCCCCCGGGGCAGGGAGTGGCTACACCTTC
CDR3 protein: CASTPPGAGSGYTF

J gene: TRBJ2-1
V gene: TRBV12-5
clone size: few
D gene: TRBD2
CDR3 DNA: TGTGCTAGTGTCTCGGGGGGGAATGAGCAGTTCTTC
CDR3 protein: CASVSGGNEQFF

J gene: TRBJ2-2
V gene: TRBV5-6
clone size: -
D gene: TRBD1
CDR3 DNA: TGTGCCAGCAGGGGGACAGGGAACACCGGGGAGCTGTTTTTT
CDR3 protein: CASRGTGNTGELFF

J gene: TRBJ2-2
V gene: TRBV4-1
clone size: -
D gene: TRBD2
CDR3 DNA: TGCGCCAGCAGCCTGCGGGGGGTTGGAACCACCGGGGAGCTGTTTTTT
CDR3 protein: CASSLRGVGTTGELFF

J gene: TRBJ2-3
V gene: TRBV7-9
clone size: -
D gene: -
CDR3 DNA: TGTGCCAGCAGCTTAGCAGGGGGTACGGCAGATACGCAGTATTTT
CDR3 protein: CASSLAGGTADTQYF

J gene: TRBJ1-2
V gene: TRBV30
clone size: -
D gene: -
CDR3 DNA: TGTGCCTGGACCCTGAGGAGGGTTTCAGGAGCCTATGGCTACACCTTC
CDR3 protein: CAWTLRRVSGAYGYTF

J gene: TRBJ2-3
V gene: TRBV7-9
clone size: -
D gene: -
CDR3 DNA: TGTGCCAGCGCCAGGTCACTCACAGATACGCAGTATTTT
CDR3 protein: CASARSLTDTQYF

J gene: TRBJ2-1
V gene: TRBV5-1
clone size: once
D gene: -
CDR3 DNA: TGCGCCAGCAGCCTCGACAGAGAGAACCCCGCTTGGCAGTTCTTC
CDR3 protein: CASSLDRENPAWQFF

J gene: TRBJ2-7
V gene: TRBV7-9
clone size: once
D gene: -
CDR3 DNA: TGTGCCAGCAGCTCGCCTTTAGCAGGGCCCCCCTACGAGCAGTACTTC
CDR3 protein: CASSSPLAGPPYEQYF

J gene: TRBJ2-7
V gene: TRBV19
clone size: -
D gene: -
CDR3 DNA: TGTGCCAGTAGTATGGCTAGCGATTACGAGCAGTACTTC
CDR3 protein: CASSMASDYEQYF

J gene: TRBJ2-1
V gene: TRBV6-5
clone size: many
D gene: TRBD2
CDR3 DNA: TGTGCCAGCGGGCTAGCGGGGTGGAATGAGCAGTTCTTC
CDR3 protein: CASGLAGWNEQFF

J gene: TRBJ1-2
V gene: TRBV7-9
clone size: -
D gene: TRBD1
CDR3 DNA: TGTGCCAGCAGCTTATTGGGACAGGGGGTCAACTATGGCTACACCTTC
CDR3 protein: CASSLLGQGVNYGYTF